The source of this T cell receptor (beta chain) is a study of OX40 agonist ivuxolimab in advanced cancers. Study overall: Enrolled patients in dose escalation had cancers that were hepatocellular carcinoma, melanoma, renal cell or head and neck cancer. Three patients responded partially, comprising one with hepatocellular carcinoma and two with cutaneous melanoma.

V trimming: 0 bases; J trimming: 6 bases; junction bases outside the gene matches: 8. CDR3 length: 15 residues. CDR1 is SGHRS and CDR2 is YFSETQ in the germline V gene. TCRdb keeps only in-frame clones here, not all; method: immunoSEQ multiplex PCR. Among tens of thousands of clones listed, around 80% were seen once. The sequencing here drew on CD4+ or CD8+ T cells sorted from blood, taken in a trial of the OX40 agonist ivuxolimab. The receptor comes from an adult with an advanced solid tumor such as melanoma, head and neck, liver or kidney cancer. The chain employs TRBV5-1 and TRBJ1-2; 7 nucleotides line up with TRBD1. Here the CDR3 DNA reads TGCGCCAGCAGCTTGGGGTTTTTAGGGGGCGATGGCTACACCTTC. Protein product: CASSLGFLGGDGYTF.